The rows below give T cell receptor beta chains drawn from one sample of a study of blood T cell repertoires in COVID-19. Profiling relied on immunoSEQ multiplex PCR, and the TCRdb table lists in-frame clones only, not all of them. The sample records more than 95,000 clones, roughly 90% being singletons. Sequenced sample: peripheral blood. All receptors come from a human donor in a cohort sampled during active COVID-19. The CDR3 runs from the conserved cysteine through the conserved F or W. A D gene is named only where the DNA matches it firmly. Rows may omit the clone size; those that give it use once, few, many or a size class.

V gene: TRBV6-4; D gene: NA; clone size: NA; J gene: TRBJ2-3; CDR3 protein: CASSDSVGGTDTQYF; CDR3 DNA: TGTGCCAGCAGTGACTCTGTAGGGGGCACAGATACGCAGTATTTT
V gene: TRBV11-2; D gene: TRBD2; clone size: NA; J gene: TRBJ2-3; CDR3 protein: CASSLVGLAGGDTQYF; CDR3 DNA: TGTGCCAGCAGCTTAGTGGGCCTAGCGGGGGGAGATACGCAGTATTTT
V gene: TRBV19; D gene: TRBD1; clone size: NA; J gene: TRBJ2-1; CDR3 protein: CASSQRQGPYNEQFF; CDR3 DNA: TGTGCCAGTAGTCAAAGACAGGGCCCCTACAATGAGCAGTTCTTC
V gene: TRBV19; D gene: TRBD2; clone size: NA; J gene: TRBJ2-2; CDR3 protein: CASRRAGGGTGELFF; CDR3 DNA: TGTGCCAGTAGACGAGCGGGAGGAGGGACCGGGGAGCTGTTTTTT
V gene: TRBV24-1; D gene: NA; clone size: once; J gene: TRBJ2-2; CDR3 protein: CATSDFTANTGELFF; CDR3 DNA: TGTGCCACCAGTGATTTTACTGCGAACACCGGGGAGCTGTTTTTT
V gene: TRBV5-6; D gene: NA; clone size: NA; J gene: TRBJ2-5; CDR3 protein: CASSLFQETQYF; CDR3 DNA: TGTGCCAGCAGCCTTTTCCAAGAGACCCAGTACTTC
V gene: TRBV2; D gene: TRBD1; clone size: once; J gene: TRBJ1-5; CDR3 protein: CASRGQANQPQHF; CDR3 DNA: TGTGCCAGCAGGGGACAGGCCAATCAGCCCCAGCATTTT
V gene: TRBV19; D gene: NA; clone size: NA; J gene: TRBJ2-7; CDR3 protein: CASSGTTYEQYF; CDR3 DNA: TGTGCCAGTAGTGGGACAACCTACGAGCAGTACTTC
V gene: TRBV7-8; D gene: NA; clone size: NA; J gene: TRBJ1-3; CDR3 protein: CASSLPRTGPESSGNTIYF; CDR3 DNA: TGTGCCAGCAGCTTGCCGCGAACAGGGCCGGAGAGCTCTGGAAACACCATATATTTT
V gene: TRBV14; D gene: NA; clone size: few; J gene: TRBJ1-3; CDR3 protein: CASSRSSGNTIYF; CDR3 DNA: TGTGCCAGCAGCCGTTCAAGCGGAAACACCATATATTTT
V gene: TRBV2; D gene: TRBD2; clone size: NA; J gene: TRBJ2-7; CDR3 protein: CASSRGLAAYEQYF; CDR3 DNA: TGTGCCAGCAGTCGAGGACTAGCGGCCTACGAGCAGTACTTC
V gene: TRBV11-3; D gene: TRBD2; clone size: NA; J gene: TRBJ2-1; CDR3 protein: CASSQGLAGHEQFF; CDR3 DNA: TGTGCCAGCAGCCAAGGACTAGCGGGACATGAGCAGTTCTTC
V gene: TRBV5-1; D gene: TRBD1; clone size: NA; J gene: TRBJ1-1; CDR3 protein: CASSFGTGKAEAFF; CDR3 DNA: TGCGCCAGCAGCTTCGGGACAGGAAAGGCTGAAGCTTTCTTT
V gene: TRBV29-1; D gene: NA; clone size: NA; J gene: TRBJ1-2; CDR3 protein: CSVEKGEYGYTF; CDR3 DNA: TGCAGCGTTGAAAAGGGGGAGTATGGCTACACCTTC
V gene: TRBV28; D gene: NA; clone size: NA; J gene: TRBJ2-5; CDR3 protein: CASSSGRQETQYF; CDR3 DNA: TGTGCCAGCAGTTCAGGGCGTCAAGAGACCCAGTACTTC
V gene: TRBV2; D gene: TRBD1; clone size: NA; J gene: TRBJ2-7; CDR3 protein: CASSAGQGASYEQYF; CDR3 DNA: TGTGCCAGCAGTGCCGGACAGGGCGCCTCCTACGAGCAGTACTTC
V gene: TRBV6-1; D gene: TRBD1; clone size: NA; J gene: TRBJ1-5; CDR3 protein: CASSEVGQGYQPQHF; CDR3 DNA: TGTGCCAGCAGTGAGGTGGGACAGGGATATCAGCCCCAGCATTTT
V gene: TRBV6-6; D gene: TRBD1; clone size: NA; J gene: TRBJ2-6; CDR3 protein: CASSYTGGAGANVLTF; CDR3 DNA: TGTGCCAGCAGTTACACAGGGGGAGCTGGGGCCAACGTCCTGACTTTC
V gene: TRBV24-1; D gene: NA; clone size: NA; J gene: TRBJ2-7; CDR3 protein: CATSDFNAGEEQYF; CDR3 DNA: TGTGCCACCAGTGATTTCAATGCAGGGGAGGAGCAGTACTTC
V gene: TRBV5-1; D gene: TRBD1; clone size: NA; J gene: TRBJ1-1; CDR3 protein: CASSLGGQGTEAFF; CDR3 DNA: TGCGCCAGCAGCTTAGGCGGACAGGGAACTGAAGCTTTCTTT
V gene: TRBV5-1; D gene: TRBD1; clone size: medium-sized; J gene: TRBJ2-7; CDR3 protein: CASSLQGASHEQYF; CDR3 DNA: TGCGCCAGCAGCTTGCAGGGGGCTTCGCACGAGCAGTACTTC
V gene: TRBV28; D gene: TRBD2; clone size: NA; J gene: TRBJ2-1; CDR3 protein: CASSPPLAGGPGEQFF; CDR3 DNA: TGTGCCAGCAGTCCCCCCCTAGCGGGAGGGCCTGGTGAGCAGTTCTTC
V gene: TRBV28; D gene: TRBD1; clone size: NA; J gene: TRBJ2-7; CDR3 protein: CASSLDRRTYEQYF; CDR3 DNA: TGTGCCAGCAGTTTGGACAGGAGAACCTACGAGCAGTACTTC
V gene: TRBV5-1; D gene: NA; clone size: NA; J gene: TRBJ2-5; CDR3 protein: CASSPRTGKEQETQYF; CDR3 DNA: TGCGCCAGCAGCCCTCGGACTGGTAAGGAGCAAGAGACCCAGTACTTC
V gene: TRBV5-1; D gene: NA; clone size: NA; J gene: TRBJ1-1; CDR3 protein: CASSLMGGEVAFF; CDR3 DNA: TGCGCCAGCAGCTTGATGGGGGGTGAGGTGGCTTTCTTT
V gene: TRBV12-2; D gene: NA; clone size: NA; J gene: TRBJ2-5; CDR3 protein: CASRPLRLSEYQETQYF; CDR3 DNA: TGTGCAAGTCGCCCCCTCCGACTGTCGGAATACCAAGAGACCCAGTACTTC
V gene: TRBV28; D gene: TRBD2; clone size: NA; J gene: TRBJ2-7; CDR3 protein: CASLDSGGSYEQYF; CDR3 DNA: TGTGCCAGCCTAGACAGCGGGGGGTCCTACGAGCAGTACTTC